This TCR beta chain was profiled in a study of early stage breast cancer tumors. Study details: Each sample averaged around 9.4-fold read coverage. Study-wide results and limits: Most shared enriched TCRB sequences were commonly generated ones. Compared with adjacent normal breast, tumors showed approximately 2.5-fold denser, more clonal T cells. Comparing each tissue with blood distinguished tumor from normal in most of the 16 patients.

The table came from immunoSEQ multiplex PCR; TCRdb's copy has only in-frame clones and leaves some out. The data hold more than 65,000 clones, with 80% observed a single time. The count of this clone is one. As yet, its antigen is unknown. The CDR3 consists of 16 residues. V lost 4 bases, J lost 4 bases, and 9 bases stayed unmatched. Germline assignment: CDR1 MNHEY and CDR2 SMNVEV (reference sequence). Sequences were obtained from blood. The TCR was taken from a person in their 40s with breast cancer. This sequence joins TRBV27 and TRBJ2-3; the match to TRBD1 covers 9 bases. The CDR3 protein is CASSSNSGTGPDTQYF. The DNA for the CDR3 is TGTGCCAGCAGTTCCAATTCCGGGACAGGGCCAGATACGCAGTATTTT.